This T cell receptor beta chain appears in the sequencing data of a study of OX40 agonist ivuxolimab in advanced cancers. General notes on the study: Ivuxolimab was a fully human IgG2 agonistic monoclonal antibody targeting the costimulatory receptor OX40 (CD134). Patients were allowed to have had prior anti-PD-1, anti-PD-L1 or anti-CTLA-4 therapy, and more than 30% of the dose-escalation patients had previously received checkpoint inhibitors. Intravenous ivuxolimab was administered to patients every 2 weeks at six dose levels: 0.01, 0.1, 0.3, 1.5, 3 and 10 mg/kg. Partial responses occurred in three dose-escalation patients, of whom one had hepatocellular carcinoma and two had cutaneous melanoma. The point of sequencing TCRbeta in the periphery was to test whether ivuxolimab changed TCR sequence diversity and drove clonal T-cell expansion. The paper reports the monotherapy dose-escalation portion (N of about 54 patients) of the phase I ivuxolimab trial. In the dose-escalation cohort, 82.7% of patients were male, and the mean age was around 60 years, with a range of about 23 to 90. Of the roughly 50 dose-escalation patients, hepatocellular carcinoma was present in 19, melanoma in around 15, renal cell carcinoma in 9 and head and neck cancer in 9. What the work shows at the level of the full study, not this receptor alone: In partial responders in the 0.1-3.0 mg/kg groups, normalized peripheral clonal expansion was found to be among the lowest, especially among CD8+ T cells. Which antigens the clonally expanded peripheral T cells were specific for was not determined. At doses of 0.1 to 3.0 mg/kg, clonal expansion of both CD4+ and CD8+ blood T cells was observed from baseline to week 6. On average, CD8+ T cells showed more expanded clones than CD4+ T cells after ivuxolimab. Low levels of normalized T-cell clonal expansion were also seen in some nonresponding patients.

The trial excluded patients who had a history of autoimmune disease or who were on systemic immunosuppression. In every dose cohort, peripheral blood was drawn for TCR sequencing at baseline, cycle 4 day 1, and cycle 7 day 1. Samples were obtained from an open-label, multicenter, first-in-human phase I dose-escalation trial of ivuxolimab. Adults with locally advanced or metastatic melanoma, renal cell carcinoma, hepatocellular carcinoma or head and neck squamous cell carcinoma were enrolled in the trial. Before TCR sequencing, CD4+ T cells and CD8+ T cells from peripheral blood were sorted into separate populations. To sequence the TCRbeta CDR3 region, genomic DNA was isolated from the sorted cells. TCRbeta CDR3 regions were sequenced using the immunoSEQ Assay. Not all clones reach the TCRdb copy of this immuneACCESS table, which keeps in-frame sequences only. Checked studies attribute under half of the gap to unresolved V genes and leave the rest unexplained. The sample profile shows tens of thousands of clones; approximately 86% of them were found once. The biggest ten clones account for 1.5% to 2% of the sample.

As to this clone: Its antigen target is currently unknown. No much larger clonotype is one base removed from it; base qualities were not supplied.

V gives up 2 bases and J gives up 5 bases, and the segment between their germline ends measures 7 bases. The CDR3 starts with the cysteine, ends with the phenylalanine, and has 13 residues. The DNA shown is the 39-base CDR3, in frame from base 1. The germline V gene encodes CDR1 SGHDT and CDR2 YYEEEE. The chain links TRBV5-6 with TRBJ1-4; confidence is insufficient to name the D gene. The receptor was isolated from an adult with an advanced solid tumor such as melanoma, head and neck, liver or kidney cancer. Sequenced here: CD4+ or CD8+ T cells sorted from blood, sampled in a trial of the OX40 agonist ivuxolimab. The DNA reads as follows: TGTGCCAGCAGCTTCAGGCGCAATGAAAAACTGTTTTTT. Translated, it reads CASSFRRNEKLFF.